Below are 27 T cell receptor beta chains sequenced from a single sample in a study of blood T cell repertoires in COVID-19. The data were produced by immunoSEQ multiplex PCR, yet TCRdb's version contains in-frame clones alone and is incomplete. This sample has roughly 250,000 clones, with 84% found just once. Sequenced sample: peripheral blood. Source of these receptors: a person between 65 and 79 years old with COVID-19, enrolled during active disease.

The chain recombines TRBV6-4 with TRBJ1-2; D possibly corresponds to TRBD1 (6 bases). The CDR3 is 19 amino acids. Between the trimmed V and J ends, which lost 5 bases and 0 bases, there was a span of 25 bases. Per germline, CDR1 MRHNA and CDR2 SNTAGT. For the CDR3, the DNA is TGTGCCAGCAGTAACTTGGGCCCCCAGGGGCCGCTTGCTAACTATGGCTACACCTTC. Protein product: CASSNLGPQGPLANYGYTF.

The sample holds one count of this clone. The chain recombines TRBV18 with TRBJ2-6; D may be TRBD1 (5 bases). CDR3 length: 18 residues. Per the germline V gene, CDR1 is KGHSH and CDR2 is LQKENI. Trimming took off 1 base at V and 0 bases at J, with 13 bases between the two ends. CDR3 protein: CASSPRGPGTSGANVLTF. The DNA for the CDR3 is TGTGCCAGCTCACCACGGGGCCCGGGTACCTCTGGGGCCAACGTCCTGACTTTC.

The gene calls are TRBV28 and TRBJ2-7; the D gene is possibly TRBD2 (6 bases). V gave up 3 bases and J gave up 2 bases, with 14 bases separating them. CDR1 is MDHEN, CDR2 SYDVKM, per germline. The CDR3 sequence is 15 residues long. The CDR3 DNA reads TGTGCCAGCAGTTTTGCCGGGGGTAACCCCTACGAGCAGTACTTC. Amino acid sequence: CASSFAGGNPYEQYF.

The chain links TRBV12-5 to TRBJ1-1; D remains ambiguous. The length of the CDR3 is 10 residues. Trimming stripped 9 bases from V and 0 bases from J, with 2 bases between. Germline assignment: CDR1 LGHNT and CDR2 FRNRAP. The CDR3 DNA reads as TGTGCTAGCATGAACACTGAAGCTTTCTTT. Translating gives CASMNTEAFF.

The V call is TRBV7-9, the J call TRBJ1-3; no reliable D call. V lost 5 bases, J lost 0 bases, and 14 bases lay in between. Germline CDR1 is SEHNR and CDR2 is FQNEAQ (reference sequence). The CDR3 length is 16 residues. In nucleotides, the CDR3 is TGTGCCAGCAGCGAGCGCGGTACCCCCTCTGGAAACACCATATATTTT. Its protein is CASSERGTPSGNTIYF.

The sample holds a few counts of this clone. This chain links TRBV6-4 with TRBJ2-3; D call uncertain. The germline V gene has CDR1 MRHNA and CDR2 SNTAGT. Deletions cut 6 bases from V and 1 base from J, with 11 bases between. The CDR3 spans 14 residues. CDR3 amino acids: CASSVNIGTDTQYF. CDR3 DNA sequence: TGTGCCAGCAGCGTAAACATCGGCACAGATACGCAGTATTTT.

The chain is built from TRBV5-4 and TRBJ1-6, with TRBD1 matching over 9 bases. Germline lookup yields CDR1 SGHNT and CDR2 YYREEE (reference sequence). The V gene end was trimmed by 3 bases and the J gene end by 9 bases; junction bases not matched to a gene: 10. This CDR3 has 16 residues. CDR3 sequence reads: CASSSPRDRVGSPLHF. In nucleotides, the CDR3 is TGTGCCAGCAGCTCCCCCCGGGACAGGGTCGGTTCACCCCTCCACTTT.

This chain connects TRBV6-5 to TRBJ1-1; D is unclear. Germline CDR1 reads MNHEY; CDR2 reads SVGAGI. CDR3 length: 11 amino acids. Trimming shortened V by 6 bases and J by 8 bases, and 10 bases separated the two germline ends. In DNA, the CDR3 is TGTGCCAGCAGATCCGGGATCGAAGCTTTCTTT. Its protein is CASRSGIEAFF.

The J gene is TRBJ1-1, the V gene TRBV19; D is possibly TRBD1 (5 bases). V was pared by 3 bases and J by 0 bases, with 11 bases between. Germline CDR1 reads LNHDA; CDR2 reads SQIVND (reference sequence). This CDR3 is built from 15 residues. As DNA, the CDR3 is TGTGCCAGTAGTATCTTAGACAGATTGAACACTGAAGCTTTCTTT. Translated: CASSILDRLNTEAFF.

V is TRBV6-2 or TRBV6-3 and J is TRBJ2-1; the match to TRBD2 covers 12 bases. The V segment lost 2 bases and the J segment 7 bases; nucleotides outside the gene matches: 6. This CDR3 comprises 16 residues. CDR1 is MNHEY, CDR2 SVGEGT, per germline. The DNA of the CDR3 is TGTGCCAGCAGTTACACTCTAGCGGGGGGGCAAAATGAGCAGTTCTTC. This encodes CASSYTLAGGQNEQFF.

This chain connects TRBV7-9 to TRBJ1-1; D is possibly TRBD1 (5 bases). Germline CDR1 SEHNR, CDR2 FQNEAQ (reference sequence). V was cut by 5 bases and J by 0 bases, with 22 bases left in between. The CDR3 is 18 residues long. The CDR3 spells CASSTMEQGRGLNTEAFF. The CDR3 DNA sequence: TGTGCCAGCAGCACAATGGAGCAGGGCCGTGGGCTGAACACTGAAGCTTTCTTT.

The CDR3 DNA reads as TGTGCCAGCAGCCTCTCTGGGACTAGCGGGAGGTTTGCCTACGAGCAGTACTTC. It translates to CASSLSGTSGRFAYEQYF. The chain recombines TRBV7-2 with TRBJ2-7, with TRBD2 matching 15 bases. The CDR3 consists of 18 residues. V shed 5 bases and J 2 bases; nucleotides not matched to a gene: 10. The V gene's germline CDR1 is SGHTA and CDR2 FQGNSA.

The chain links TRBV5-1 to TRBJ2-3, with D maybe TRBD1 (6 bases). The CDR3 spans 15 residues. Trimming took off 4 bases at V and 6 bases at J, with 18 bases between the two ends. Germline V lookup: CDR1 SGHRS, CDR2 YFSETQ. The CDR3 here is CASSLAQGGLDTQYF. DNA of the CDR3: TGCGCCAGCAGCCTGGCACAGGGCGGGCTGGATACGCAGTATTTT. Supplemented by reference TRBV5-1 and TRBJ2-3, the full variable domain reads KAGVTQTPRYLIKTRGQQVTLSCSPISGHRSVSWYQQTPGQGLQFLFEYFSETQRNKGNFPGRFSGRQFSNSRSEMNVSTLELGDSALYLCASSLAQGGLDTQYFGPGTRLTVL.

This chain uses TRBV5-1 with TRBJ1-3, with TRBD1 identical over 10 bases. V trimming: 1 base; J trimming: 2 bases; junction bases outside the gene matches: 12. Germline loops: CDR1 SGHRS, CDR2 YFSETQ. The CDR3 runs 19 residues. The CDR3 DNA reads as TGCGCCAGCAGCTTGTCGGGGACAGGGGAGTTAACAGCTGGAAACACCATATATTTT. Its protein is CASSLSGTGELTAGNTIYF.

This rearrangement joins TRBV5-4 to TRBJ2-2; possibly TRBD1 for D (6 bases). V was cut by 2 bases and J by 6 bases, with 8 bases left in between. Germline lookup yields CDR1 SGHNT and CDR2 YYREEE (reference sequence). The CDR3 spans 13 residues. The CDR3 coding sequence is TGTGCCAGCAGCTTCAGGGGTCCCGGGGAGCTGTTTTTT. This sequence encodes CASSFRGPGELFF.

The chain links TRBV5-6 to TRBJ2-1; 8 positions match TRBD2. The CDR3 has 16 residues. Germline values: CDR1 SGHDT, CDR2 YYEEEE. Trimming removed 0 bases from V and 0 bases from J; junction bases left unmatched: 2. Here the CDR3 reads CASSLGGRSSYNEQFF. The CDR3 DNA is TGTGCCAGCAGCTTGGGCGGGAGGAGCTCCTACAATGAGCAGTTCTTC.

The CDR3 sequence is CAISAGDINSYEQYF. In DNA, the CDR3 is TGTGCCATCAGTGCAGGGGACATTAACTCCTACGAGCAGTACTTC. V usage is TRBV10-3 and J usage is TRBJ2-7; tentative D call: TRBD1 (6 bases). Trimming shortened V by 4 bases and J by 0 bases, and 13 bases separated the two germline ends. There are 15 residues in the CDR3. Germline V CDR1 and CDR2: ENHRY, SYGVKD.

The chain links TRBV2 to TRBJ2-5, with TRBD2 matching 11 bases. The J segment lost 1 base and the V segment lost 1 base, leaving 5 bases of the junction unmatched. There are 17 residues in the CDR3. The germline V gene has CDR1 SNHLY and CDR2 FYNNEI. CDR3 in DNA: TGTGCCAGCAGTGAAGGGGTTCTAGCGGGAGGCCAAGAGACCCAGTACTTC. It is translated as CASSEGVLAGGQETQYF.

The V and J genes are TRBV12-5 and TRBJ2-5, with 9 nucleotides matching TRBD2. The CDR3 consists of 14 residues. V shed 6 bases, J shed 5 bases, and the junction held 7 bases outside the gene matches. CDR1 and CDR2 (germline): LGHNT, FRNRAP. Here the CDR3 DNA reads TGTGCTAGTGGACTAGCGGGCCCCCTGGAGACCCAGTACTTC. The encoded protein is CASGLAGPLETQYF.

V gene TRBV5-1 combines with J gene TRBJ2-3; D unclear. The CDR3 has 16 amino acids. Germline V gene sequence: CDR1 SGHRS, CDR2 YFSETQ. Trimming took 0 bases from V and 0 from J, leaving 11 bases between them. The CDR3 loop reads CASSLVPSKSTDTQYF. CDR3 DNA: TGCGCCAGCAGCTTGGTTCCCTCTAAAAGCACAGATACGCAGTATTTT.

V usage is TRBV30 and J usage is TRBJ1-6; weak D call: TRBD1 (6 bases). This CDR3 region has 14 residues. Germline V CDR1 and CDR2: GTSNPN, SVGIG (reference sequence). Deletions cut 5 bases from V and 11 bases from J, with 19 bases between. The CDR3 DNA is TGTGCCTGGGGCACCGGGACAAGACTCACACCCCTCCACTTT. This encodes CAWGTGTRLTPLHF.

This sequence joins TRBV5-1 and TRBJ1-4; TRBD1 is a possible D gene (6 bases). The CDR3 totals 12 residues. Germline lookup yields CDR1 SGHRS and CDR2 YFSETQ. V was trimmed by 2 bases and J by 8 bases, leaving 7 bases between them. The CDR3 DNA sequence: TGCGCCAGCAGCTTAGACAGGGAAAAACTGTTTTTT. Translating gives CASSLDREKLFF.

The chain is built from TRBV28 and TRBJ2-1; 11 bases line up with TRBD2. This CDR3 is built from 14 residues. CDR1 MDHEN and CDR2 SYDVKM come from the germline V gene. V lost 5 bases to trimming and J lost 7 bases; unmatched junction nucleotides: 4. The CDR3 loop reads CASSLAGGVNEQFF. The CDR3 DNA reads TGTGCCAGCAGTCTAGCGGGGGGAGTAAATGAGCAGTTCTTC. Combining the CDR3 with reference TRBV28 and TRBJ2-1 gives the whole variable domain DVKVTQSSRYLVKRTGEKVFLECVQDMDHENMFWYRQDPGLGLRLIYFSYDVKMKEKGDIPEGYSVSREKKERFSLILESASTNQTSMYLCASSLAGGVNEQFFGPGTRLTVL.

In nucleotides, the CDR3 is TGTGCCAGCAGTCCCTCGAGACTAGAGCAGTACTTC. Its protein is CASSPSRLEQYF. The rearrangement uses TRBV6-5 and TRBJ2-7; TRBD2 might be the D (5 bases). V lost 5 bases and J lost 7, with 12 bases in between. Germline V CDR1 and CDR2: MNHEY, SVGAGI. CDR3 length: 12 amino acids.

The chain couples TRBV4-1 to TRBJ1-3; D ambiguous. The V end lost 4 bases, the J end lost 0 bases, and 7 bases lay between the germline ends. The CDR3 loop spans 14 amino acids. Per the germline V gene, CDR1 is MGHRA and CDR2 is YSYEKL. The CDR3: CASSPGNSGNTIYF. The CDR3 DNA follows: TGCGCCAGCAGCCCGGGGAACTCTGGAAACACCATATATTTT.

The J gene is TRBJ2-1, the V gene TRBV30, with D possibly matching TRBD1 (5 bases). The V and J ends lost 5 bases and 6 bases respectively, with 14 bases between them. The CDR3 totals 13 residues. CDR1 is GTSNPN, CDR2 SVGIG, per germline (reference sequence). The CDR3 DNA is TGTGCCTGGGAAAGCTCAGGGCCCAATGAGCAGTTCTTC. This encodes CAWESSGPNEQFF.

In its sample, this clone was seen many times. The CDR3 coding sequence is TGTGCCAGCAGCTTAGGGACGACAGGGGGAAGGTGGGGCTACACCTTC. Its translation is CASSLGTTGGRWGYTF. The J gene is TRBJ1-2, the V gene TRBV7-9; 9 positions match TRBD1. V lost 1 base, J lost 8 bases, and 11 bases stayed unmatched. CDR3 length: 16 residues. The germline V gene has CDR1 SEHNR and CDR2 FQNEAQ (reference sequence).